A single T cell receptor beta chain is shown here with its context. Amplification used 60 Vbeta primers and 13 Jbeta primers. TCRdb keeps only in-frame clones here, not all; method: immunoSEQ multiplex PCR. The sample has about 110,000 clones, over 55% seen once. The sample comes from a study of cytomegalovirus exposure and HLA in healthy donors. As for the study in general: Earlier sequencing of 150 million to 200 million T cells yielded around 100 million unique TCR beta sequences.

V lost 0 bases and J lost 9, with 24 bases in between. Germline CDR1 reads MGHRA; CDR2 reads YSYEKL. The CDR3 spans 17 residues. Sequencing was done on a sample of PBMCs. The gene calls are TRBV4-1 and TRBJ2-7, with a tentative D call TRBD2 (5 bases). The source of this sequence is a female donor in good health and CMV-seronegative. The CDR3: CASSQEERASMQSVQYF. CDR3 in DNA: TGCGCCAGCAGCCAAGAAGAGAGGGCGAGCATGCAAAGTGTGCAGTACTTC.